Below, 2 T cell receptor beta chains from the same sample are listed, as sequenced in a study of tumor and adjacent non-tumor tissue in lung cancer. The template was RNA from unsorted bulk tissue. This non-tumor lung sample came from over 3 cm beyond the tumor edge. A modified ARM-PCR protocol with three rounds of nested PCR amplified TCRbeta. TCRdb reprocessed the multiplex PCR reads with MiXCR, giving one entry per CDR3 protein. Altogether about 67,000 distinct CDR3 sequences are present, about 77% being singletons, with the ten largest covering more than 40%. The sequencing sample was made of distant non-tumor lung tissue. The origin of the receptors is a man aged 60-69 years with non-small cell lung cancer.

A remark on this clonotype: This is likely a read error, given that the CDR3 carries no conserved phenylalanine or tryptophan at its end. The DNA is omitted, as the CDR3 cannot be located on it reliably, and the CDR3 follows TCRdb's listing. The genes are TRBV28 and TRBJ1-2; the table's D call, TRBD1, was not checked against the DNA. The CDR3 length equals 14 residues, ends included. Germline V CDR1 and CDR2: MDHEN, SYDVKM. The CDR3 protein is CASSPLGTKNGNTI.

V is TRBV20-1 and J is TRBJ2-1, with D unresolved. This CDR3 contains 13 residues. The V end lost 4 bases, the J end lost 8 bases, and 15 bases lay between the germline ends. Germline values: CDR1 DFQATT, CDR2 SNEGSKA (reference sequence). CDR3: CSATSHGIDEQFF. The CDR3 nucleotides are TGCAGTGCTACGTCACACGGAATCGATGAGCAGTTCTTC.